The 22 T cell receptor beta chains below come from one sample, sequenced in a study of Ad26.COV2.S vaccination and SARS-CoV-2 variants. Data came from immunoSEQ multiplex PCR; TCRdb stores just in-frame clones and leaves some out. The table records a few hundred thousand clones, more than 75% of them present only once. Regarding treatment: 15 to 20 received Ad26.COV2.S at low or high dose, single or two shots; about five received placebo; per-sample allocation not given. Collection of the samples took place on day 63 after the first injection of vaccine or placebo. This material consisted of peripheral blood, taken in a trial of Ad26.COV2.S vaccine versus placebo. The receptor set was obtained from a person aged 18-60 years who received the Ad26.COV2.S COVID-19 vaccine or a placebo.

The chain combines TRBV9 with TRBJ2-7; TRBD2 aligns across 8 bases. The CDR3 runs to 14 residues. Germline V lookup: CDR1 SGDLS, CDR2 YYNGEE. Germline trimming cut 0 bases from V and 3 bases from J; bases unmatched to any gene: 2. The CDR3 sequence: CASSVGLASYEQYF. CDR3 nucleotide sequence: TGTGCCAGCAGCGTAGGACTAGCGAGCTACGAGCAGTACTTC.

The CDR3 DNA reads TGTGCCAGCAGTTTACACGGTTTGGGGTTTGATGCTGAAGCTTTCTTT. Protein: CASSLHGLGFDAEAFF. The chain has TRBV6-5 and TRBJ1-1; D is unclear. Germline V lookup: CDR1 MNHEY, CDR2 SVGAGI. Trimming left V 4 bases short and J 6 bases short, with 21 bases between. The CDR3 sequence is 16 residues long.

This chain connects TRBV11-2 to TRBJ2-7; 7 bases match TRBD1. The germline gives CDR1 SGHAT, CDR2 FQNNGV. The trim removed 6 bases at V and 6 bases at J, leaving 14 bases unmatched. The CDR3 has 15 residues. CDR3 residues: CASSPLGTVGLEQYF. The CDR3 bases are TGTGCCAGCAGTCCCCTCGGGACAGTCGGTCTCGAGCAGTACTTC.

The CDR3 nucleotides are TGTGCCTGGAGTCCCGGGACTGGGGGCTTCTACGAGCAGTACTTC. Protein sequence: CAWSPGTGGFYEQYF. J is TRBJ2-7 and V is TRBV30, with D perhaps given as TRBD1 or TRBD2 (6 bases each). This CDR3 has 15 residues. Deletions cut 2 bases from V and 3 bases from J, with 17 bases between. Germline loops: CDR1 GTSNPN, CDR2 SVGIG (reference sequence).

The chain uses TRBV14 and TRBJ2-5; D remains ambiguous. The V end was cut by 0 bases, the J end by 3 bases, with 5 bases between. The germline gives CDR1 SGHDN, CDR2 FVKESK. The CDR3 has 13 amino acids. CDR3 DNA sequence: TGTGCCAGCAGCCAAGAGTGGGAAGAGACCCAGTACTTC. It is translated as CASSQEWEETQYF. Based on the CDR3 plus reference TRBV14 and TRBJ2-5, the full variable domain is EAGVTQFPSHSVIEKGQTVTLRCDPISGHDNLYWYRRVMGKEIKFLLHFVKESKQDESGMPNNRFLAERTGGTYSTLKVQPAELEDSGVYFCASSQEWEETQYFGPGTRLLVL.

This clone was seen a few times. The rearrangement links TRBV29-1 to TRBJ1-2; D is unclear. In germline, CDR1 is SQVTM, CDR2 ANQGSEA. The CDR3 spans 11 residues. V was cut by 4 bases and J by 1 base, with 4 bases left in between. CDR3 region: CSVGVNYGYTF. CDR3 bases: TGCAGCGTTGGGGTTAACTATGGCTACACCTTC.

The chain carries TRBV6-5 and TRBJ2-7; D may be TRBD2 (7 bases). Trimming pared 4 bases from V and 4 bases from J, leaving 14 bases between. This CDR3 has 14 residues. Germline values: CDR1 MNHEY, CDR2 SVGAGI. The CDR3 loop is CASSSPAGAYEQYF. The CDR3 coding sequence is TGTGCCAGCAGTTCACCCGCGGGGGCTTACGAGCAGTACTTC.

This rearrangement joins TRBV4-3 to TRBJ2-7; D gene ambiguous. Looked up from germline, CDR1 is LGHNA and CDR2 is YSLEER. Trimming left V 1 base short and J 1 base short, with 8 bases between. The CDR3 extends over 14 amino acids. CDR3 protein: CASSQVSGSYEQYF. CDR3 bases: TGCGCCAGCAGCCAAGTCTCAGGTTCCTACGAGCAGTACTTC.

The table lists this clone with a few counts. The chain has TRBV21-1 and TRBJ2-1. TRBV21-1 is annotated as a pseudogene. This CDR3 has 13 amino acids. CDR3 region: CASKRDENNEQFF. The CDR3 nucleotides read TGTGCCAGCAAAAGGGACGAAAACAATGAGCAGTTCTTC.

The CDR3 spells CASSPGLQQNQPQHF. DNA of the CDR3: TGTGCCAGCTCGCCAGGGTTACAGCAAAATCAGCCCCAGCATTTT. V is TRBV18 and J is TRBJ1-5, with D possibly matching TRBD1 (5 bases). Germline lookup yields CDR1 KGHSH and CDR2 LQKENI. The ends were cut back, 6 bases at V and 4 bases at J, with 16 bases in the middle. There are 15 residues in the CDR3. Variable domain in full (rest from reference TRBV18 and TRBJ1-5): NAGVMQNPRHLVRRRGQEARLRCSPMKGHSHVYWYRQLPEEGLKFMVYLQKENIIDESGMPKERFSAEFPKEGPSILRIQQVVRGDSAAYFCASSPGLQQNQPQHFGDGTRLSIL.

This clone has only one observation. V is TRBV12-3 or TRBV12-4 and J is TRBJ2-1; no definite D call. With 1 base removed from V and 7 bases from J, the gap between germline ends came to 2 bases. The CDR3 covers 11 residues. CDR3 amino acids: CASSLVNEQFF. The CDR3, as DNA: TGTGCCAGCAGTTTAGTGAATGAGCAGTTCTTC.

In this sample, this clone turned up once. The chain carries TRBV14 and TRBJ1-2, with 7 bases lining up with TRBD1. The V and J ends lost 3 bases and 7 bases, in that order; junction bases with no gene match: 5. From germline, CDR1 is SGHDN and CDR2 FVKESK. The CDR3 length is 13 residues. The DNA for the CDR3 is TGTGCCAGCAGCCAGATGACAGGGCTTGGCTACACCTTC. Its translation: CASSQMTGLGYTF.

This clone has a handful of counts. This chain uses TRBV15 with TRBJ1-5; no clear D gene. From germline, CDR1 is LNHNV and CDR2 YYDKDF (reference sequence). Trimming stripped 0 bases from V and 4 bases from J, with 4 bases between. The length of the CDR3 is 13 residues. CDR3 sequence: CATSRERNQPQHF. CDR3 in DNA: TGTGCCACCAGCAGAGAAAGGAATCAGCCCCAGCATTTT.

This chain joins TRBV7-2 and TRBJ2-3; the match to TRBD1 covers 7 bases. The germline V gene encodes CDR1 SGHTA and CDR2 FQGNSA. V lost 4 bases, J lost 1 base, and 5 bases stayed unmatched. This CDR3 is 15 amino acids long. CDR3 bases: TGTGCCAGCAGCTCGACAGGGTGGGGCACAGATACGCAGTATTTT. Its translation: CASSSTGWGTDTQYF.

This sequence joins TRBV20-1 and TRBJ2-7; D is uncertain. Germline values: CDR1 DFQATT, CDR2 SNEGSKA (reference sequence). The CDR3 runs 13 residues. V gave up 3 bases and J gave up 6 bases, with 15 bases separating them. The CDR3 is CSASYMARSEQYF. CDR3 coding DNA: TGCAGTGCTAGTTATATGGCGAGATCCGAGCAGTACTTC.

V is TRBV2 and J is TRBJ2-5, with 7 bases aligning to TRBD2. Germline V CDR1 and CDR2: SNHLY, FYNNEI. This CDR3 is 14 amino acids long. Trimming at V came to 6 bases and at J to 0 bases, leaving 4 bases not matched to a gene. CDR3 sequence: CASRIGTNQETQYF. The CDR3 coding sequence is TGTGCCAGCAGAATAGGGACTAACCAAGAGACCCAGTACTTC.

This chain joins TRBV7-3 and TRBJ1-1; 7 nucleotides match TRBD1. Per germline, CDR1 SGHTA and CDR2 FQGTGA. The CDR3 runs to 16 residues. V lost 5 bases and J lost 0; bases outside the gene matches: 9. CDR3 in DNA: TGTGCCAGCAGCCCCCCGGGACAGATTATGAACACTGAAGCTTTCTTT. Its translation: CASSPPGQIMNTEAFF.

This chain joins TRBV7-2 and TRBJ2-7, with D hard to call. Germline V CDR1 and CDR2: SGHTA, FQGNSA. The CDR3 is made up of 16 amino acids. Trimming stripped 3 bases from V and 0 bases from J, with 15 bases between. CDR3 DNA: TGTGCCAGCAGCTTTTATTCAGGCGCTACCTCCTACGAGCAGTACTTC. Amino acids: CASSFYSGATSYEQYF.

The rearrangement links TRBV11-1 to TRBJ1-1, with 7 bases that match TRBD1. The germline gives CDR1 SGHAT, CDR2 FQDESV (reference sequence). V shed 6 bases and J 4 bases; nucleotides not matched to a gene: 14. The CDR3 loop spans 16 amino acids. The CDR3 nucleotides are TGTGCCAGCAGACCACGACAGGGTTCTTTGGGCACTGAAGCTTTCTTT. Encoded protein: CASRPRQGSLGTEAFF.

The rearrangement joins TRBV18 to TRBJ1-3; a weak D match, TRBD1 (5 bases). The V and J ends lost 3 bases and 0 bases respectively, with 21 bases between them. CDR1 KGHSH and CDR2 LQKENI come from the germline V gene. The CDR3 runs 19 residues. The CDR3 region has the DNA TGTGCCAGCTCACCCGTCCTCAGGGAATTAGGGAACTCTGGAAACACCATATATTTT. It is translated as CASSPVLRELGNSGNTIYF.

The chain recombines TRBV12-3 or TRBV12-4 with TRBJ2-7; D is unclear. The CDR3 contains 13 residues. Trimming shortened V by 6 bases and J by 0 bases, and 9 bases separated the two germline ends. The CDR3 coding sequence is TGTGCCAGCAGAGCTGGTGGCTCCTACGAGCAGTACTTC. It codes for CASRAGGSYEQYF.

This chain uses TRBV6-5 with TRBJ2-1; tentative D call: TRBD1 (5 bases). The CDR3 extends over 14 amino acids. CDR1 is MNHEY, CDR2 SVGAGI, per germline. V shed 2 bases and J shed 2 bases, with 7 bases lying between them. In DNA form, the CDR3 reads TGTGCCAGCAGTTACGCAGGGCCCTACAATGAGCAGTTCTTC. This codes for CASSYAGPYNEQFF.